This T cell receptor (beta chain) is from a study of blood T cell repertoires in COVID-19 (dated by TCRdb to 2019 to 2021). Study-level background: Collaborator samples came from the United States, Italy and Spain and covered acute and convalescent phases of COVID-19. The prospective study material was composed of cDNA or gDNA derived from T cells, B-cell-depleted T cells, or PBMCs. The dataset comprised deeply sampled blood TCRbeta repertoires from subjects exposed to, actively infected with, or recovered from COVID-19. The repertoires were released in a freely available public database meant as a resource for research on the immune response to SARS-CoV-2. The samples were drawn from the first 160 participants of the ongoing ImmuneRACE study and from 1,200 or so subjects provided by 6 global collaborators. The sample metadata nearly always contained a de-identified subject ID, COVID-19 status, age in years and sex. HLA class I and class II types, where available, came from metadata supplied by the sample provider rather than from assay-based typing. Summary of the overall study and its limitations: How much clinical and demographic metadata was included differed by source and by participant, and the metadata was provided uncurated.

TCRbeta CDR3 regions were amplified from genomic DNA by means of the immunoSEQ Assay, a bias-controlled multiplex PCR. Per the authors' processing: Within the assay, amplification of reference gene primers was used to estimate how many nucleated cells each sample contained. To quantify the absolute abundance of each unique TCRbeta CDR3 rearrangement, sequence reads were collapsed and filtered. For each sample, productive Simpson clonality was calculated as the square root of Simpson's diversity index across productive rearrangements. Held by TCRdb, this immuneACCESS table contains in-frame sequences only and omits some clones. Under half of the omission traces to an unresolved V gene where checked; the cause of the rest is unknown. That table supplies the V and J calls and clone size; D and trimming were determined from the DNA. The sample data list under 450,000 clones, and less than 90% of these were observed just once. The ten biggest clones cover over 4.5% of the sample.

Concerning this clone itself: Its antigen is currently not known. The sample holds no much larger clone one base away, and base qualities are not on file. Other DNA sequences within the sample encode an identical CDR3.

Reading the germline V gene gives CDR1 SQVTM and CDR2 ANQGSEA. The V end loses 0 bases and the J end loses 11 bases, and a stretch of 7 bases separates them. Including the terminal cysteine and phenylalanine, the CDR3 comprises 10 residues. Of the read, only the CDR3 DNA is kept; its 30 bases are in frame from base 1. Enrolling through a virtual design, the prospective study's participants ranged in age from roughly 18 to 100 years and lived across roughly 23 United States geographic areas. In the prospective study, participants were assigned to cohorts based on the clinical history participants reported in a screening survey and a study questionnaire. Recovered participants in ImmuneRACE Cohort 3 were defined as having two consecutive negative NP/OP PCR tests, clearance from a healthcare professional, or resolution of symptoms. In the prospective study, whole blood, serum and a nasopharyngeal or oropharyngeal swab were collected from each participant by mobile phlebotomists. Prospective study participants could optionally give additional blood draws and questionnaires over a roughly 2-month period. Prospective study blood samples were shipped either frozen or at room temperature before DNA extraction.

The chain employs TRBV29-1 and TRBJ1-1; the D gene identity is not certain. This TCR derives from a woman in her forties or fifties who had recovered from COVID-19. Sample: PBMCs or T cells enriched from blood (not recorded which). The CDR3 protein sequence reads: CSVEEGRAFF. The DNA is TGCAGCGTTGAAGAGGGGAGGGCTTTCTTT.